Listed below are T cell receptor beta chains from one sample, sequenced in a study of T cell responses to AZD1222 COVID-19 vaccine. TCRdb keeps only in-frame clones here, not all; method: immunoSEQ multiplex PCR. Of over 70,000 clones listed, about 92% are singletons. The input for sequencing was peripheral blood, taken 28 days after the second AZD1222 dose. These receptor sequences come from an adult who received the AZD1222 COVID-19 vaccine. Each CDR3 is given with its conserved first and last residue.

len,v_gene,CDR3aa
14,TRBV7-2,CASRSGDYNSPLHF
13,TRBV7-9,CASSTVKGDEQFF
14,TRBV4-3,CASSQVVVGQPQHF
14,TRBV5-1,CASSLWAEGTEQFF
14,TRBV6-5,CASSTWGRTYEQYF
14,TRBV6-1,CASSEGGPVGEQYF
13,TRBV5-1,CASSLPAQETQYF
14,TRBV27,CASSLLDSKETQYF
17,TRBV9,CASSALRGHSVGNTIYF
13,TRBV28,CASSLVANTEAFF
11,TRBV11-2,CASSWLETQYF
16,TRBV10-3,CAISDGTGGQTDTQYF
18,TRBV7-8,CASSLSRIQGTAKNIQYF
17,TRBV14,CASSLRQGWFLDYGYTF
14,TRBV27,CASSTDNSGNTIYF
18,TRBV27,CASRSPGQVSQNTGELFF
15,TRBV9,CASSTREGVYNEQFF
13,TRBV11-1,CASSLGGWDQDFF
12,TRBV13,CASSHGSQPQHF
16,TRBV18,CASSPPDAARGTEAFF
14,TRBV7-3,CATTQGAGANVLTF
16,TRBV4-1,CASSQAGGTGYNEQFF
14,TRBV4-1,CASSPRQGTYEQYF
14,TRBV5-1,CASKVTGGPYEQYF
15,TRBV6-5,CASSYGEGGPYGYTF
15,TRBV6-5,CASSYGQKSTDTQYF
11,TRBV20-1,CSASRSYGYTF
18,TRBV19,CASSIVGGEASSYNEQFF
14,TRBV28,CASSSTGGYEKLFF
15,TRBV27,CASSPYRVKNTEAFF
15,TRBV5-4,CASSLEVARQETQYF
18,TRBV5-4,CASSFFSGSRGHTDTQYF
14,TRBV4-1,CASSPSGIPYEQYF
17,TRBV7-9,CASSSLGQGGYNSPLHF
11,TRBV29-1,CSVRDPETQYF
13,TRBV6-5,CASSTGEGNTIYF
13,TRBV19,CASVGFGNEKLFF
16,TRBV13,CASSLIPDRRTDTQYF
19,TRBV14,CASSQDSSAGALRRETQYF
15,TRBV4-2,CASSLGDSENSPLHF
15,TRBV6-5,CASSSPSGSGNTIYF
13,TRBV7-2,CASSLQGADTQYF
16,TRBV28,CASSLNSWPKTYEQYF
14,TRBV4-1,CASSRGRGPTEAFF
11,TRBV11-2,CASSLEGKAFF
14,TRBV6-2/TRBV6-3,CASSYRGGLFEQYF
14,TRBV14,CASSPSGQGYEQYF
16,TRBV27,CASSSITWSSTDTQYF
15,TRBV7-6,CASSRVGTGSGELFF
15,TRBV4-1,CASSQKTGSSYEQYF
15,TRBV28,CASSPAKRAYNEQFF
15,TRBV9,CASSVGGGGLDTQYF
18,TRBV11-2,CASSPRFGGETNTGELFF
13,TRBV5-1,CASTGTGQEKLFF
13,TRBV12-3/TRBV12-4,CASSQDRVHQAFF
13,TRBV28,CASSPGGNYGYTF
14,TRBV2,CASRRAGGIEKLFF
15,TRBV25-1,CASSESFGQNYGYTF